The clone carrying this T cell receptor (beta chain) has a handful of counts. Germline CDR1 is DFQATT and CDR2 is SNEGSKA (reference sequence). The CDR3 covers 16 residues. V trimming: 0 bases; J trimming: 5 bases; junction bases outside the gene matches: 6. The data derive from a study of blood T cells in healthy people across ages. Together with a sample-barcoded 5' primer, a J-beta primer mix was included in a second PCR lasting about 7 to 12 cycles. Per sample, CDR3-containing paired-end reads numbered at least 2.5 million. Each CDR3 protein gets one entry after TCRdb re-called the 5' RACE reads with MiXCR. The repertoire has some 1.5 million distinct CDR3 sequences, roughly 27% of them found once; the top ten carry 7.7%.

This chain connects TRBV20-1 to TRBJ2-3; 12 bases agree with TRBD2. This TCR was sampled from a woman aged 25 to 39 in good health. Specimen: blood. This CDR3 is CSARDQTSGGKDTQYF. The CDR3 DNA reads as TGCAGTGCTAGAGATCAGACTAGCGGGGGCAAAGATACGCAGTATTTT.